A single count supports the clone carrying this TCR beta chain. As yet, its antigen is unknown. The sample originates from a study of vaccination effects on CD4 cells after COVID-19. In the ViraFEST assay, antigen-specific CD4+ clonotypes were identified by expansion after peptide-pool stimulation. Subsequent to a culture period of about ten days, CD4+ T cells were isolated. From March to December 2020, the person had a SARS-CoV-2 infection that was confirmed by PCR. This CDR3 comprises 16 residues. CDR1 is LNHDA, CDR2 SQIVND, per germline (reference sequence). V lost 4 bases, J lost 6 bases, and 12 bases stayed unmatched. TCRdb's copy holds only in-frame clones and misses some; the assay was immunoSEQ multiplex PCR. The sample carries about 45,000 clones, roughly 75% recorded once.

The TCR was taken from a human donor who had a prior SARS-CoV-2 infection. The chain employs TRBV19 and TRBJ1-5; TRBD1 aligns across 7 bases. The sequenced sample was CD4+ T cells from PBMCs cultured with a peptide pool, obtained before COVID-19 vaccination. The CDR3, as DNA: TGTGCCAGTAGTAGATCTTGGTCAGGGGGTGGTCAGCCCCAGCATTTT. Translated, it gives CASSRSWSGGGQPQHF. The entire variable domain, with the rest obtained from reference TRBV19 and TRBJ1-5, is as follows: DGGITQSPKYLFRKEGQNVTLSCEQNLNHDAMYWYRQDPGQGLRLIYYSQIVNDFQKGDIAEGYSVSREKKESFPLTVTSAQKNPTAFYLCASSRSWSGGGQPQHFGDGTRLSIL.